This TCR beta chain originates from a study of OX40 agonist ivuxolimab in advanced cancers. General observations from the study: The investigators did not determine what antigen specificity the expanded peripheral T cells had. At doses 0.1 to 3.0 mg/kg, CD4+ and CD8+ clones expanded.

On this clone itself: Its specificity is unknown.

The method was immunoSEQ multiplex PCR; TCRdb's version includes in-frame clones alone and lacks a portion of them. The sample carries about 45,000 clones, approximately 86% recorded once. Sample: CD4+ or CD8+ T cells sorted from blood, taken in a trial of the OX40 agonist ivuxolimab. The receptor was derived from an adult with an advanced solid tumor such as melanoma, head and neck, liver or kidney cancer.

The CDR3 nucleotides are TGTGCCAGCAGCTTAGGGAACGGTCAAGAGACCCAGTACTTC. Translated: CASSLGNGQETQYF. This chain links TRBV7-9 with TRBJ2-5; D ambiguous. Germline V gives CDR1 SEHNR, CDR2 FQNEAQ (reference sequence). The V and J ends lost 1 base and 2 bases respectively, with 8 bases between them. The CDR3 has 14 residues.